Listed below are T cell receptor beta chains from one sample, sequenced in a study of blood T cell repertoires in COVID-19. Generated by immunoSEQ multiplex PCR, the TCRdb table keeps only in-frame clones and is missing some. There are under 300,000 clones in the sample; 75% to 90% occur only once, and 9.5% to 11% lies in the top ten. The sample taken for sequencing was peripheral blood. The receptors shown here come from a woman in her 70s with acute or convalescent COVID-19. The CDR3 runs from the conserved cysteine through the conserved F or W. A D gene is named only where the DNA matches it firmly. Expanded clones are given a class, and other clones once, few, many or no size at all.

clone_size j_call v_call d_call cdr3_nt cdr3_aa
NA TRBJ2-3 TRBV5-8 TRBD2 TGTGCCAGCAGCTTACTAGCGGGGGGGCATCCAGATACGCAGTATTTT CASSLLAGGHPDTQYF
NA TRBJ1-1 TRBV3-1/TRBV3-2 TRBD1 TGTGCCAGCAGCCAATTGGGACAGGGGGGAAACACTGAAGCTTTCTTT CASSQLGQGGNTEAFF
NA TRBJ2-7 TRBV3-1/TRBV3-2 NA TGTGCCAGCAGCCGATTCGGTAGCTCCTACGAGCAGTACTTC CASSRFGSSYEQYF
NA TRBJ2-1 TRBV20-1 NA TGCAGTTCGGGGAACAATGAGCAGTTCTTC CSSGNNEQFF
NA TRBJ2-5 TRBV7-7 NA TGTGCCAGCAGCCCGGGACTCTCCCCAGCCACGGAGACCCAGTACTTC CASSPGLSPATETQYF
NA TRBJ1-4 TRBV5-1 NA TGCGCCAGCAGCCAGACCGGGGGTGAAAAACTGTTTTTT CASSQTGGEKLFF
NA TRBJ1-1 TRBV5-6 NA TGTGCCAGCAGCTTGTTAGAGCGGAAAGCTTTCTTT CASSLLERKAFF
NA TRBJ1-2 TRBV5-4 NA TGTGCCAGCAGCTTGGCCGAGGGGGGGAGCTATGGCTACACCTTC CASSLAEGGSYGYTF
NA TRBJ2-3 TRBV7-3 TRBD2 TGTGCCAGCAGCAAAGCGGGGTCACGCACAGATACGCAGTATTTT CASSKAGSRTDTQYF
few TRBJ1-2 TRBV10-3 TRBD1 TGTGCCATCAGTGAGTCACAGGGGGCCGGGGGCTACACCTTC CAISESQGAGGYTF
NA TRBJ2-5 TRBV5-4 NA TGTGCCAGCAGCTCCACCACGTCGGAAGAGACCCAGTACTTC CASSSTTSEETQYF
NA TRBJ1-2 TRBV2 NA TGTGCCAGCAGTCTTGACAAAAACTATGGCTACACCTTC CASSLDKNYGYTF